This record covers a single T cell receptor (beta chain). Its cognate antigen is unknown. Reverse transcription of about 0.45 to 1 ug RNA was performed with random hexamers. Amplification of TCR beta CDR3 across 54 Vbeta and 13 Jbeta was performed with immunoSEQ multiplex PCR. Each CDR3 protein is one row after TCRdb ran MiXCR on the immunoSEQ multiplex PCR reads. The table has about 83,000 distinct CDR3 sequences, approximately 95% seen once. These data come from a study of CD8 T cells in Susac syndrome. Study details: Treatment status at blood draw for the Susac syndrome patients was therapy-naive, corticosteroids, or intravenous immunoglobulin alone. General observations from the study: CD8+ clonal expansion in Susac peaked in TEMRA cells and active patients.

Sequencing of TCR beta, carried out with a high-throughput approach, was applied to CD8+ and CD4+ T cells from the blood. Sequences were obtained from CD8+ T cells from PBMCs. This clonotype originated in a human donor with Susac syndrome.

This CDR3 is CSARLRDGPYSNQPQHF. The DNA for the CDR3 is TGCAGTGCCCGACTCCGGGACGGACCATATAGCAATCAGCCCCAGCATTTT. The V gene is TRBV20-1, the J gene TRBJ1-5, with a weak D call TRBD1 (5 bases). This CDR3 spans 17 amino acids. Germline V gene data show CDR1 as DFQATT and CDR2 as SNEGSKA (reference sequence). Trimming shortened V by 6 bases and J by 0 bases, and 21 bases separated the two germline ends.